This T cell receptor (beta chain) was profiled in a study of blood T cells in healthy people across ages (dated by TCRdb to about 2015). Broadly, across the study: In model experiments, roughly one uniquely barcoded TCR beta cDNA molecule per two T cells was captured by template switching. Donors were grouped into four age groups: young (average about 15 years), middle-aged (about 38), aged (roughly 62) and long-lived (approximately 81). To track age-related changes in TCR beta repertoire diversity, the study relied on deep sequencing normalized with unique cDNA molecular identifiers. To avoid experimental bias, donors of different ages were randomly spread across the sequencing lanes. The study analyzed two additional independent replicas of 1 million unique cDNA reads from the same blood draw for two donors, one aged 18 to 30 and one aged 80 or older.

Donors were a few dozen systemically healthy Caucasian individuals from Russia aged roughly 6 to 95 years. Each donor gave about 11 milliliters of peripheral blood, drawn into EDTA-treated Vacutainer tubes. Ficoll-Paque density-gradient centrifugation was used to isolate PBMCs, with at least 7 million obtained per sample. Total RNA was extracted from PBMCs with Trizol reagent, with at least 6 micrograms obtained per sample. For every donor, flow cytometry on a PBMC aliquot measured the percentage of naive CD45RAhigh/CD27high T cells. The paper as a whole reports these results and caveats: Estimates of total diversity based on one million sequenced T cells were regarded as lower bounds and as underestimates. Because the CMV infection status of the donors was unknown, age-related changes in expanded clonotypes may potentially have been confounded. Observed TCR beta diversity per million T cells fell roughly linearly with age, and a significant reduction was already apparent by age around 39. A strong correlation was found between observed TCR beta diversity and the percentage of naive T cells measured by flow cytometry. Since profiling was done on bulk unsorted PBMCs, naive and antigen-experienced compartments could not be conclusively compared. Compared with the aged group, the long-lived group had more naive CD4+ T cells, fewer expanded clones and increased TCR diversity, suggesting age selection.

Remarks on this clonotype: Its antigen remains unidentified. No quality values exist for individual bases; no much larger clone is one base distant.

Receptor amplification or capture employed 5' RACE. The sequencer was an Illumina HiSeq 2500. A second PCR of about 7 to 12 cycles was performed with a sample-barcoded 5' primer and a J-beta primer mix. A unique molecular identifier was introduced onto each TCR beta cDNA molecule by a template-switch 5' adaptor carrying 12 random nucleotides. Each sample yielded at least 3 million CDR3-containing paired-end reads. First-strand cDNA was synthesized from all RNA with the Mint cDNA synthesis kit, primed by a TRBC-specific oligonucleotide. All cDNA was treated with uracil-DNA glycosylase and then went through a first 18-cycle PCR with the universal primers M1SS and BC2_uni_R. As for the authors' bioinformatics: Normalization of each sample was performed by random selection of 1 million high-quality reads, each carrying a distinct molecular identifier. Reads with shared molecular identifiers were discarded instead of being binned into consensus sequences. MiTCR, run with a Q25 quality threshold and the strictest error-elimination algorithm, handled CDR3 identification, clonotype clustering and error correction. A nonparametric unseen species model with Euler transformation was used to estimate a lower bound on total TCR beta diversity. Starting from the raw public reads, TCRdb applied fastp trimming at Q25, assembled clones with MiXCR and retained in-frame beta chains. Here each entry gathers all rows of one CDR3 protein and keeps the most common genes and DNA. None of the V and J calls come from the authors' own analysis; TCRdb made them. For this sample there are around 1,000,000 distinct CDR3 sequences; approximately 38% appear just once. About 12% of the sample is in the top ten clones.

Reading from cysteine to phenylalanine, the CDR3 counts 12 amino acids. Only the CDR3 DNA stays, 36 bases, in frame from base 1. In the germline V gene, CDR1 corresponds to SQVTM and CDR2 to ANQGSEA. Trimming takes 7 bases from V and 5 bases from J, and the germline ends sit 14 bases apart. Material: blood. In this chain, TRBV29-1 is recombined with TRBJ1-1; the D gene is unclear. This sequence originates from a young man in good health. The DNA sequence is given as TGCAGCGGGGGTGGGTTGGATACTGAAGCTTTCTTT. Its protein is CSGGGLDTEAFF.